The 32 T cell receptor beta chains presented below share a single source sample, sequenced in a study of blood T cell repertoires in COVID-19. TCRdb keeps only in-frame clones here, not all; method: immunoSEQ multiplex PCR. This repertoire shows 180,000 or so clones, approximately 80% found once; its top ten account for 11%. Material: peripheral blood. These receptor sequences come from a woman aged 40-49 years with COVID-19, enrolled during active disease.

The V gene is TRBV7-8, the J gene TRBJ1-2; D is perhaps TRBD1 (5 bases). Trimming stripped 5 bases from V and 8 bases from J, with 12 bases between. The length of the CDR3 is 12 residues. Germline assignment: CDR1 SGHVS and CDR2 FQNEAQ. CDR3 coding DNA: TGTGCCAGCAGCCCGGCGGGGGACGGCTACACCTTC. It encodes CASSPAGDGYTF.

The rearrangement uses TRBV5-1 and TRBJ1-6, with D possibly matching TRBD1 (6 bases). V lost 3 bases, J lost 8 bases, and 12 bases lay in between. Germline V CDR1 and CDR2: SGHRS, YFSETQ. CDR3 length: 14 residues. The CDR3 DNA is TGCGCCAGCAGCTCGGGGACAACATATTCACCCCTCCACTTT. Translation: CASSSGTTYSPLHF.

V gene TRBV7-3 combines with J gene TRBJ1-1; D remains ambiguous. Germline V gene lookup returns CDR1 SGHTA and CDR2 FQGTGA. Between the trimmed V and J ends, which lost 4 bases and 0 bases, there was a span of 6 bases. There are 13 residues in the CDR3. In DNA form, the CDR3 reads TGTGCCAGCAGCTCCCTAATGAACACTGAAGCTTTCTTT. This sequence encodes CASSSLMNTEAFF.

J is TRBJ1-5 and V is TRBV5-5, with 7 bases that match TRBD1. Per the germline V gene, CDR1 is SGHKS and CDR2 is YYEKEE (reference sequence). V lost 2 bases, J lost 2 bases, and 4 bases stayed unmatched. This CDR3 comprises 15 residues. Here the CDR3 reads CASSLDRDGNQPQHF. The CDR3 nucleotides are TGTGCCAGCAGCTTAGACAGGGATGGCAATCAGCCCCAGCATTTT.

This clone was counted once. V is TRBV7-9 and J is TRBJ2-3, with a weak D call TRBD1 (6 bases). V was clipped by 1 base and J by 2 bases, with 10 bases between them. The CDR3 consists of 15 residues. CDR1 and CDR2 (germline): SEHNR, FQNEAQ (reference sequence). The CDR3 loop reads CASSLGTADTDTQYF. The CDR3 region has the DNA TGTGCCAGCAGCTTAGGGACAGCCGACACAGATACGCAGTATTTT.

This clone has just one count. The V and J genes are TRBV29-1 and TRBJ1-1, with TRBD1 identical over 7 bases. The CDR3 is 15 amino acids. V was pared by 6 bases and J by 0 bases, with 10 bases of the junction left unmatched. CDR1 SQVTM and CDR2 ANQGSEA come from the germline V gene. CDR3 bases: TGCAGCGTGGAAAGGGACAGCGAAATGAACACTGAAGCTTTCTTT. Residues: CSVERDSEMNTEAFF.

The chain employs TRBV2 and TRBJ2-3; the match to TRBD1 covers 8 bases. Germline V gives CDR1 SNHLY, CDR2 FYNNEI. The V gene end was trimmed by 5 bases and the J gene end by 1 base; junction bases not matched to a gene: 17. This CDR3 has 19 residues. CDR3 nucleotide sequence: TGTGCCAGCAGTCGGACAGGGAGGCTCCTGGGCCGAGGCACAGATACGCAGTATTTT. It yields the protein CASSRTGRLLGRGTDTQYF.

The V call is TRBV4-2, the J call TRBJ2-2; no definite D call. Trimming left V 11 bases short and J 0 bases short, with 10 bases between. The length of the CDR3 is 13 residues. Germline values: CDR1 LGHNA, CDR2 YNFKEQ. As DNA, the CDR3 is TGTGCCGGCGGAAAACCGAACACCGGGGAGCTGTTTTTT. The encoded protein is CAGGKPNTGELFF.

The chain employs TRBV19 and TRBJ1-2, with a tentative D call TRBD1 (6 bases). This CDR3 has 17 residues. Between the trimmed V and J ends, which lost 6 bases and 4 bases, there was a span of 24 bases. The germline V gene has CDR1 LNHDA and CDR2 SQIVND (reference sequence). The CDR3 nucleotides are TGTGCCAGTAGCCAACCCCCGATCAGCAGGGGCGGCTATGGCTACACCTTC. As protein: CASSQPPISRGGYGYTF.

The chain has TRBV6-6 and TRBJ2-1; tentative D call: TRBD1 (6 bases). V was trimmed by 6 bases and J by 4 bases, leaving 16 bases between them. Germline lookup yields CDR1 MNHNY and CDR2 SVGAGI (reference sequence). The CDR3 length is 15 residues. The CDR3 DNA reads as TGTGCCAGCAGCCCACTTGGGACACAATACAATGAGCAGTTCTTC. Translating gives CASSPLGTQYNEQFF.

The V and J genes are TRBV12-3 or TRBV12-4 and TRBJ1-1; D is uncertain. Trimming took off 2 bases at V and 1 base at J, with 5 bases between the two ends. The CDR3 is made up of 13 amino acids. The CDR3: CASSLNQNTEAFF. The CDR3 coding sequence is TGTGCCAGCAGTTTAAATCAGAACACTGAAGCTTTCTTT.

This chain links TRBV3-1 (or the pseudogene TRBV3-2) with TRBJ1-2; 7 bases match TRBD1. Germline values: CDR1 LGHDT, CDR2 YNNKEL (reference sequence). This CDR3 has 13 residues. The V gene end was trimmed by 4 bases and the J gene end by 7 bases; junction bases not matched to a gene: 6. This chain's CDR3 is CASSPTGYGGYTF. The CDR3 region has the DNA TGTGCCAGCAGCCCGACAGGGTACGGTGGCTACACCTTC.

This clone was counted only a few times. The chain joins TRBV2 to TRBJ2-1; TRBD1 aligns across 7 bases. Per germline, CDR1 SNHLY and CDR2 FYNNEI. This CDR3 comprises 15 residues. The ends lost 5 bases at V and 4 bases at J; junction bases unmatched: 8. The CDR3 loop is CASSFGVGQYNEQFF. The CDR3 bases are TGTGCCAGCAGTTTCGGGGTGGGACAGTACAATGAGCAGTTCTTC.

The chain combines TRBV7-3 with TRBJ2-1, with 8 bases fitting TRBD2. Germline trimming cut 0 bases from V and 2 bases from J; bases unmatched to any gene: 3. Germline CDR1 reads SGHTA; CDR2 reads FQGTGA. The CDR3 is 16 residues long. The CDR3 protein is CASSLTGTRPYNEQFF. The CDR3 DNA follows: TGTGCCAGCAGCTTAACCGGGACTAGGCCCTACAATGAGCAGTTCTTC.

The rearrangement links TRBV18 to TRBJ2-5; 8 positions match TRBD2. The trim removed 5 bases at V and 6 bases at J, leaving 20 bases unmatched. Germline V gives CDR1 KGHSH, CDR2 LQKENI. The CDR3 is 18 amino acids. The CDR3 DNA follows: TGTGCCAGCTCATATAGCCCGCCTAGCGGGCATAGTGGGAAGACCCAGTACTTC. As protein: CASSYSPPSGHSGKTQYF.

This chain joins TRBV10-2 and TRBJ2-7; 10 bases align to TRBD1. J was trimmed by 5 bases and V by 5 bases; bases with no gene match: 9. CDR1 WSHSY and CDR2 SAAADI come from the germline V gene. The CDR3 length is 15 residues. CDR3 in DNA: TGCGCCAGCAGTACTTTCCCAGACAGGGGGCACGAGCAGTACGTC. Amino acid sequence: CASSTFPDRGHEQYV.

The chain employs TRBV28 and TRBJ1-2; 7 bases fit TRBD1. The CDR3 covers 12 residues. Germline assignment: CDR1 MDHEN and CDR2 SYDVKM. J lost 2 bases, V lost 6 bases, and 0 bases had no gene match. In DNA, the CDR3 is TGTGCCAGCAGACAGGGGAACTATGGCTACACCTTC. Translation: CASRQGNYGYTF.

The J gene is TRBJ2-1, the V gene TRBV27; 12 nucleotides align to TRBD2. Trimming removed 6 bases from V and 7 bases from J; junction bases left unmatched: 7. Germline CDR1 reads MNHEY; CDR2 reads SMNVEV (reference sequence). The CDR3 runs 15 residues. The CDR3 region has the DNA TGTGCCAGCAGCATACTAGCGGGGGGTACTAATGAGCAGTTCTTC. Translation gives CASSILAGGTNEQFF.

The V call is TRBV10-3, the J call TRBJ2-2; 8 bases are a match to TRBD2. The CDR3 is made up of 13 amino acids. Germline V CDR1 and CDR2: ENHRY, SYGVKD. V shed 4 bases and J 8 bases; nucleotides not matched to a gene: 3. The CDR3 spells CAISGLAWGELFF. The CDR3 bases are TGTGCCATCAGTGGACTAGCGTGGGGGGAGCTGTTTTTT.

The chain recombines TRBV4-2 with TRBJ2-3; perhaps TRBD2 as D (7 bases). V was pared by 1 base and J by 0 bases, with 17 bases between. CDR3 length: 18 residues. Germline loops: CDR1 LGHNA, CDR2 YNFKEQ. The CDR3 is CASSQGGGHRISTDTQYF. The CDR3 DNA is TGTGCCAGCAGCCAAGGCGGGGGACATAGAATTAGCACAGATACGCAGTATTTT.

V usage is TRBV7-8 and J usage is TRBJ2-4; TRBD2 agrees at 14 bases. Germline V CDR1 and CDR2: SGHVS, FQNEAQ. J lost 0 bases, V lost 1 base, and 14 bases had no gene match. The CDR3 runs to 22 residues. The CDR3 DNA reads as TGTGCCAGCAGCTTAGTTGGGACTAGCGGGAGCTTAGGAGACTTAGCCAAAAACATTCAGTACTTC. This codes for CASSLVGTSGSLGDLAKNIQYF.

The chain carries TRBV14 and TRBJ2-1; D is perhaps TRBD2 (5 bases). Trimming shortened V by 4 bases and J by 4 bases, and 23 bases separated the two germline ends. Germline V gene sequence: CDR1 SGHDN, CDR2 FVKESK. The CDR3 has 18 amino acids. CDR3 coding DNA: TGTGCCAGCAGCCCTCTGACTAACAAGGTTCCGACGTACAATGAGCAGTTCTTC. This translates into CASSPLTNKVPTYNEQFF.

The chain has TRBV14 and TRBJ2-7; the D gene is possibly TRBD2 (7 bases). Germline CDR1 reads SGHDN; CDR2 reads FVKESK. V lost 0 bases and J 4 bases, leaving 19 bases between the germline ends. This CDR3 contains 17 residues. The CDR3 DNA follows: TGTGCCAGCAGCCAAGAAGGGGAGGGGGGCTTAGGGTACGAGCAGTACGTC. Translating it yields CASSQEGEGGLGYEQYV.

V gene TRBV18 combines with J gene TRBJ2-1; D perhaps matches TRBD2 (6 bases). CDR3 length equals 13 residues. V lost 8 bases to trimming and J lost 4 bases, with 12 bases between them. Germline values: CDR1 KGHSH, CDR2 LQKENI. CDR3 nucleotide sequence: TGTGCCAGCGCGGGGAGAGGTTACAATGAGCAGTTCTTC. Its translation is CASAGRGYNEQFF.

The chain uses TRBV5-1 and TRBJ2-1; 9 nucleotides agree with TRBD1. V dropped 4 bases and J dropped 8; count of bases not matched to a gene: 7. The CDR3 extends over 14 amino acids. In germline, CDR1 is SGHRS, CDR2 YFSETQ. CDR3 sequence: CASSRDRARDEQFF. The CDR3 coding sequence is TGCGCCAGCAGCCGGGACAGGGCAAGGGATGAGCAGTTCTTC. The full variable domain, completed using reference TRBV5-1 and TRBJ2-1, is KAGVTQTPRYLIKTRGQQVTLSCSPISGHRSVSWYQQTPGQGLQFLFEYFSETQRNKGNFPGRFSGRQFSNSRSEMNVSTLELGDSALYLCASSRDRARDEQFFGPGTRLTVL.

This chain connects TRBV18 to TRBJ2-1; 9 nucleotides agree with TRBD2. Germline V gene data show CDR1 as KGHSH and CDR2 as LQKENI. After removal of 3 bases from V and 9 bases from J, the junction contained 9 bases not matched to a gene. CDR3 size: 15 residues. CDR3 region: CASSPWLAGNGEQFF. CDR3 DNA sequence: TGTGCCAGCTCACCCTGGCTAGCGGGGAACGGTGAGCAGTTCTTC.

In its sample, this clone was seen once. The CDR3 reads CASSVVGGPRETQYF. The CDR3 bases are TGTGCCAGCAGCGTAGTAGGGGGACCACGGGAGACCCAGTACTTC. The rearrangement links TRBV9 to TRBJ2-5, with D perhaps TRBD1 (6 bases). This CDR3 is built from 15 residues. Trimming shortened V by 0 bases and J by 5 bases, and 14 bases separated the two germline ends. Germline V CDR1 and CDR2: SGDLS, YYNGEE. The whole variable domain, remainder taken from reference TRBV9 and TRBJ2-5, is DSGVTQTPKHLITATGQRVTLRCSPRSGDLSVYWYQQSLDQGLQFLIQYYNGEERAKGNILERFSAQQFPDLHSELNLSSLELGDSALYFCASSVVGGPRETQYFGPGTRLLVL.

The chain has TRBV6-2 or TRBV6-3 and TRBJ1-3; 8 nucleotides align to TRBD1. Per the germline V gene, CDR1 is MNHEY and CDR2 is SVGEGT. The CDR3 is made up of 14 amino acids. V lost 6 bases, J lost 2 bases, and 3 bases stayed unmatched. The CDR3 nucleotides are TGTGCCAGCAGCCGACAGGGGACTGGAAACACCATATATTTT. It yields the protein CASSRQGTGNTIYF.

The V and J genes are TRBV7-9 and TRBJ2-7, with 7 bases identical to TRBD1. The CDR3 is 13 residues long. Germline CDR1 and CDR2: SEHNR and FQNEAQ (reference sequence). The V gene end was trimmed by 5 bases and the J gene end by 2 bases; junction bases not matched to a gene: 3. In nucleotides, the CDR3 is TGTGCCAGCAGCCAAACAGGGGCCTACGAGCAGTACGTC. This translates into CASSQTGAYEQYV.

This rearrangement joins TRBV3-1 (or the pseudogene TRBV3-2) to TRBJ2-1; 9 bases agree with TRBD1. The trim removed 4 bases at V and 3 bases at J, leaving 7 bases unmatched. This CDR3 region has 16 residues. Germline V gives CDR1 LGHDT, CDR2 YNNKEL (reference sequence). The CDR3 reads CASSRETGGIYNEQFF. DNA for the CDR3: TGTGCCAGCAGCCGAGAGACAGGGGGAATCTACAATGAGCAGTTCTTC.

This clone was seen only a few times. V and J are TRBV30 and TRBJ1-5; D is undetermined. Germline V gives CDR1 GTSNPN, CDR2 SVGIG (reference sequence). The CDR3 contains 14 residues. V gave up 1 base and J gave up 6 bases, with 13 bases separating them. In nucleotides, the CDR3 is TGTGCCTGGAGTGGAGTTCCCCGGGGTCAGCCCCAGCATTTT. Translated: CAWSGVPRGQPQHF.

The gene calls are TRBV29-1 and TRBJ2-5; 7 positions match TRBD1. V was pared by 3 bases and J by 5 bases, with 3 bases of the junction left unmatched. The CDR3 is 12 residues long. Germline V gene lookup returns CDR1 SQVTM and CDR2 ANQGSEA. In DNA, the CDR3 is TGCAGCGTTGAGTACAGGGGTGAGACCCAGTACTTC. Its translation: CSVEYRGETQYF.